These 7 T cell receptor beta chains share one sample of origin, sequenced in a study of T cell repertoires in cytomegalovirus infection. TCRdb called the reads again in MiXCR, with one record for every CDR3 protein. The sample holds 450,000 to 650,000 distinct CDR3 sequences, more than 25% seen once. The material sequenced was PBMCs. The origin of the receptors is a human donor in good health (CMV status not recorded). Some clones in this sample may be carry-over from other donors' samples.

V gene TRBV6-5 combines with J gene TRBJ1-6; 8 nucleotides match TRBD1. Germline V gives CDR1 MNHEY, CDR2 SVGAGI. V was clipped by 2 bases and J by 5 bases; unmatched bases: 5. The CDR3 covers 16 residues. The CDR3, as DNA: TGTGCCAGCAGTTACGGGGGACAGGAGGATAATTCACCCCTCCACTTT. It specifies CASSYGGQEDNSPLHF.

This rearrangement joins TRBV12-3 or TRBV12-4 to TRBJ2-2; D remains unclear. The CDR3 runs to 12 residues. Trimming stripped 7 bases from V and 7 bases from J, with 10 bases between. This CDR3 is CASTETSGELFF. CDR3 DNA sequence: TGTGCCAGCACCGAGACGAGCGGGGAGCTGTTTTTT.

The V and J genes are TRBV7-6 and TRBJ1-1; the match to TRBD1 covers 8 bases. Germline loops: CDR1 SGHVS, CDR2 FNYEAQ. Losses at the gene ends were 6 bases for V and 4 bases for J; bases not matched to a gene: 7. This CDR3 region has 14 residues. For the CDR3, the DNA is TGTGCCAGCAGGCCAGGGGGCCCGGGCACTGAAGCTTTCTTT. Its protein product is CASRPGGPGTEAFF.

This clonotype has more than one count but fewer than ten. The CDR3 DNA sequence: TGCGCCAGCAGCCAAGACAGCTCTGGGGCCAACGTCCTGACTTTC. Translating it yields CASSQDSSGANVLTF. The genes are TRBV4-1 and TRBJ2-6; D remains ambiguous. The CDR3 has 15 residues. Germline loops: CDR1 MGHRA, CDR2 YSYEKL. V gave up 0 bases and J gave up 0 bases, with 3 bases separating them.

The chain has TRBV20-1 and TRBJ2-6; D is tentatively TRBD1 or TRBD2 (5 bases each). The germline CDR1 and CDR2 sequences are DFQATT and SNEGSKA (reference sequence). This CDR3 region has 15 residues. V dropped 3 bases and J dropped 0 bases, with 9 bases sitting between them. CDR3 amino acids: CSASRGTSGANVLTF. The DNA for the CDR3 is TGCAGTGCTAGTAGAGGGACCTCTGGGGCCAACGTCCTGACTTTC.

The chain uses TRBV6-5 and TRBJ1-1, with D possibly TRBD1 on 6 matching bases. In germline, CDR1 is MNHEY, CDR2 SVGAGI. The CDR3 length is 15 residues. Trimming shortened V by 0 bases and J by 1 base, and 9 bases separated the two germline ends. The CDR3 protein is CASSYSDRPNTEAFF. The CDR3 DNA reads TGTGCCAGCAGTTACTCGGACAGACCGAACACTGAAGCTTTCTTT.

In this sample, this clonotype turned up once. The chain recombines TRBV7-6 with TRBJ1-1, with D perhaps matching TRBD1 (6 bases). This CDR3 is built from 15 residues. V was pared by 1 base and J by 0 bases, with 9 bases between. CDR1 is SGHVS, CDR2 FNYEAQ, per germline. The CDR3 DNA sequence: TGTGCCAGCAGCTTAGAAGGGGGACTGAACACTGAAGCTTTCTTT. Its translation is CASSLEGGLNTEAFF.